These 12 T cell receptor beta chains share one sample of origin, sequenced in a study of control samples from healthy donors and cancer patients. Produced via immunoSEQ multiplex PCR; TCRdb's table is partial and in-frame only. The top ten hold just under 6.5% of the sample, which has about 410,000 clones, around 90% seen once. The sequenced material came from PBMCs. The receptors shown here come from a man in his forties or fifties with head and neck cancer.

V gene TRBV5-4 combines with J gene TRBJ2-2; 7 nucleotides line up with TRBD2. Germline V CDR1 and CDR2: SGHNT, YYREEE (reference sequence). The length of the CDR3 is 16 residues. Trimming at V came to 4 bases and at J to 2 bases, leaving 8 bases not matched to a gene. DNA for the CDR3: TGTGCCAGCAGCCTGATGGGGAGGGGTAACACCGGGGAGCTGTTTTTT. Its translation is CASSLMGRGNTGELFF.

The V call is TRBV28, the J call TRBJ1-3; D ambiguous. The CDR3 consists of 14 residues. V was clipped by 5 bases and J by 1 base, with 9 bases between them. Germline CDR1 reads MDHEN; CDR2 reads SYDVKM. Written as DNA, the CDR3 is TGTGCCAGCAGTGTCTCGTTTTCTGGAAACACCATATATTTT. This sequence encodes CASSVSFSGNTIYF.

The DNA of the CDR3 is TGTGCCAGCAGCTTAGGGTGGGGCGGCGGCCAAGAGACCCAGTACTTC. It translates to CASSLGWGGGQETQYF. The chain employs TRBV11-2 and TRBJ2-5; D is perhaps TRBD1 (5 bases). The CDR3 is made up of 16 amino acids. V was clipped by 1 base and J by 1 base, with 13 bases between them. The germline V gene encodes CDR1 SGHAT and CDR2 FQNNGV.

CDR3 nucleotides: TGTGCCAGCAGCGGGGGGGGCCTCAATGAGCAGTTCTTC. Protein sequence: CASSGGGLNEQFF. The chain has TRBV5-4 and TRBJ2-1; tentative D call: TRBD2 (7 bases). The CDR3 loop spans 13 amino acids. Trimming removed 4 bases at V and 6 bases at J, with 11 bases between. Germline CDR1 and CDR2: SGHNT and YYREEE (reference sequence).

This chain links TRBV6-5 with TRBJ1-4; D not certain. Trimming took 5 bases from V and 7 from J, leaving 5 bases between them. CDR3 length: 11 amino acids. Per the germline V gene, CDR1 is MNHEY and CDR2 is SVGAGI. This chain's CDR3 is CASSPGEKLFF. In nucleotides, the CDR3 is TGTGCCAGCAGTCCGGGTGAAAAACTGTTTTTT.

This clone is a singleton in its sample. The chain combines TRBV27 with TRBJ2-3; D ambiguous. The length of the CDR3 is 15 residues. Germline values: CDR1 MNHEY, CDR2 SMNVEV (reference sequence). Trimming cost V 0 bases and J 2 bases, with 9 bases left between them. In nucleotides, the CDR3 is TGTGCCAGCAGTTTATCGGCACAGTACACAGATACGCAGTATTTT. This encodes CASSLSAQYTDTQYF.

The chain has TRBV11-1 and TRBJ2-7; D may be TRBD2 (6 bases). V was cut by 0 bases and J by 5 bases, with 14 bases left in between. From germline, CDR1 is SGHAT and CDR2 FQDESV (reference sequence). The CDR3 is 15 amino acids. This CDR3 reads CASSLATGGINEQYF. CDR3 nucleotides: TGTGCCAGCAGCTTAGCAACGGGCGGGATAAACGAGCAGTACTTC. The full variable domain, rest sourced from reference TRBV11-1 and TRBJ2-7, is EAEVAQSPRYKITEKSQAVAFWCDPISGHATLYWYRQILGQGPELLVQFQDESVVDDSQLPKDRFSAERLKGVDSTLKIQPAELGDSAMYLCASSLATGGINEQYFGPGTRLTVT.

The chain joins TRBV19 to TRBJ2-1; D is possibly TRBD1 (6 bases). This CDR3 region has 15 residues. Germline V lookup: CDR1 LNHDA, CDR2 SQIVND (reference sequence). V lost 1 base, J lost 6 bases, and 13 bases lay in between. The chain's CDR3 is CASSIGGPSGNEQFF. The CDR3 coding sequence is TGTGCCAGTAGTATAGGGGGGCCGTCGGGCAATGAGCAGTTCTTC.

The V call is TRBV10-3, the J call TRBJ1-5; D not resolved. The CDR3 runs to 14 residues. Trimming shortened V by 11 bases and J by 3 bases, and 17 bases separated the two germline ends. The germline V gene has CDR1 ENHRY and CDR2 SYGVKD. CDR3 in DNA: TGTGCCTCCACCCCCGAGCCGGCCAATCAGCCCCAGCATTTT. This translates into CASTPEPANQPQHF.

This clone was detected once. The V and J genes are TRBV6-5 and TRBJ2-2; no clear D. The CDR3 consists of 12 residues. Trimming removed 6 bases from V and 8 bases from J, with 10 bases in between. Germline assignment: CDR1 MNHEY and CDR2 SVGAGI. In DNA, the CDR3 is TGTGCCAGCAGCCTATTCAGAGGGGAGCTGTTTTTT. Translated, it gives CASSLFRGELFF.

The V call is TRBV12-3 or TRBV12-4, the J call TRBJ1-3; D gene uncertain. The ends were cut back, 7 bases at V and 0 bases at J, with 7 bases in the middle. This CDR3 is built from 13 residues. The CDR3 region has the DNA TGTGCCAGCATTTGGAGCTCTGGAAACACCATATATTTT. It codes for CASIWSSGNTIYF.

The V and J genes are TRBV30 and TRBJ2-2; a weak D match, TRBD1 (5 bases). V lost 1 base, J lost 6 bases, and 12 bases lay in between. Germline V gene data show CDR1 as GTSNPN and CDR2 as SVGIG (reference sequence). The CDR3 consists of 14 residues. For the CDR3, the DNA is TGTGCCTGGAGTGGGGGCCAAGGGGCCGGGGAGCTGTTTTTT. Protein: CAWSGGQGAGELFF.